This TCR beta chain was profiled in a study of shared clonotypes between healthy human individuals (dated by TCRdb to 2018 to 2020). Describing the broader study: A few men and two women, aged 18 to 49 years, made up the cohort. For each donor, three plates each were used for CD4 naive and CD4 memory, two plates were used for CD8 naive, and one plate was used for CD8 memory. Different laboratories and diverse techniques were used to prepare libraries and sequence TCR repertoires, to increase sequencing depth and limit assay-specific biases. Per donor, leukapheresis produced somewhere between about 0.9 and 9.5 billion PBMCs. Blood TCR repertoires of five healthy adults were deeply sequenced to estimate repertoire size and the extent of clonotype sharing between individuals. What the study reported, not specific to this receptor: Sampling was restricted to blood, and TCR repertoires in tissue are likely to differ from TCR repertoires in blood. Across a handful of donors, approximately 5% of naive CD4, more than 3% of naive CD8, about 2.3% of memory CD4, and 0.3% to 0.45% of memory CD8 clonotypes were shared. Incomplete sequencing was indicated by rarefaction of sorted-subset datasets, despite the large sequencing depth. Clonotypes shared by all four sorted-subset donors showed higher generation probabilities than non-shared clonotypes. Estimated clonotype richness was generally larger for naive than for memory subsets. The small number of donors limited the genetic and exposure-history diversity represented. Pairwise subsampling led to the expectation that sequencing depth would affect the degree of clonotype sharing among donors.

Trimming takes 2 bases off V and 7 bases off J; junction bases not matched to a gene: 19. The germline V gene (reference sequence) sets CDR1 to SGHNT and CDR2 to YYREEE. Counted from cysteine to phenylalanine, this CDR3 has 19 amino acids. The only DNA kept is the CDR3, 57 bases in frame from the first base. Using the deep immunoSEQ assay, TCR CDR3 regions were amplified from genomic DNA by multiplex PCR. For each cell subset, the extracted genomic DNA was distributed evenly across all wells of several immunoSEQ 96-well plates, and each plate served as one replicate. For sorted subsets, 150 to 200 ng genomic DNA, equal to about 30,000 T cell genomes, was loaded into each replicate PCR. Purified libraries were quantified with a Qubit 3.0 fluorometer, sized on a Bioanalyzer 2100, and re-quantified with the KAPA Library Quantification kit. Each immunoSEQ 96-well plate was sequenced on its own single-read 150-cycle Illumina NextSeq 550 flow cell. From the authors' description of their analysis: Because the immunoSEQ output held only junctional sequences and lacked quality scores, the filtering could not match the filtering applied to full-length reads. To assign V/J genes and CDR3, sequences were annotated using PyIR, a Python wrapper for IgBLAST v1.9, with IMGT germline references. Reads were removed for weak V/J assignments (E-value above 1e-6), missing CDR3, stop codons, out-of-frame junctions, or ambiguous translated residues. V3J clonotypes were defined as sequences sharing an identical inferred V gene, J gene, and CDR3 amino acid sequence. Percentage overlap between repertoires was computed as shared unique clonotypes divided by the size of the smaller repertoire. RTK rarefaction, the Chao1 estimator, and Recon v2.1 estimates of unobserved clonotypes were used to assess repertoire richness. For all TCRbeta clonotypes obtained by the gDNA method from a handful of donors, generation probabilities were computed with OLGA. TCRdb obtained this table from immuneACCESS and retained in-frame rearrangements with V and J assigned. These tables miss some clones; where compared with another copy, unresolved V genes account for less than half of the shortfall, and the remainder is unexplained. V, J and clone size derive from that table, while D and trimming were established from the DNA sequence. The sample includes approximately 1.9 million clones, with about 94% observed a single time. The top ten constitute less than 2% of the sample.

CD8 naive samples were CD45RO-negative cells positively selected for CCR7, giving a CD45RA+CCR7+ population that excluded TemRA cells. The donors were healthy, HIV-negative adults with no recently reported acute infections or vaccinations. Every donor was a Caucasian adult residing in Nashville, Tennessee, USA. After blood collection by leukapheresis, PBMCs were isolated using Ficoll-Histopaque density gradient centrifugation and then cryopreserved in the vapor phase of liquid nitrogen. Analytical flow cytometry was used to check the purity and quantity of every magnetically sorted T cell population. Genomic DNA was isolated from each sorted fraction and quantified by UV absorbance on a Nanodrop 2000c. Comment on this clone: This receptor's antigen is unknown. Base qualities are missing; no much larger clone stands one base away.

The sequence is built from TRBV5-4 and TRBJ2-7; TRBD1 fits 12 bases in the junction. Input material: naive CD8+ T cells from PBMCs. What the cell subset or site label conveys for this sample: CD45RA+CCR7+. The source of this sequence is a man aged 18-30 years in good health. Some clones in this sample may be carry-over from other donors' samples. In nucleotides, the sequence is TGTGCCAGCAGCTTAAATCGCCCTTATCCGGGACAGGGGGCCAAGGAGCAGTACTTC. Translated, it reads CASSLNRPYPGQGAKEQYF. The variable domain in full, with residues beyond the CDR3 obtained from the reference TRBV5-4 and TRBJ2-7 genes, is ETGVTQSPTHLIKTRGQQVTLRCSSQSGHNTVSWYQQALGQGPQFIFQYYREEENGRGNFPPRFSGLQFPNYSSELNVNALELDDSALYLCASSLNRPYPGQGAKEQYFGPGTRLTVT.